These 22 T cell receptor beta chains were sequenced from one sample in a study of blood T cell repertoires in COVID-19. TCRdb's copy holds only in-frame clones and misses some; the assay was immunoSEQ multiplex PCR. The data contain 150,000 to 160,000 clones, more than 80% of them singletons. Sequencing used peripheral blood. These receptors all stem from a woman in her thirties or forties with acute or convalescent COVID-19.

The chain has TRBV6-4 and TRBJ2-1; D not certain. The germline V gene encodes CDR1 MRHNA and CDR2 SNTAGT. V was shortened by 0 bases and J by 9 bases, with 9 bases between the two germline ends. The CDR3 totals 13 residues. CDR3 residues: CASSDSAASEQFF. Here the CDR3 DNA reads TGTGCCAGCAGTGACTCTGCGGCAAGTGAGCAGTTCTTC.

V and J are TRBV30 and TRBJ1-2; D call uncertain. The germline V gene has CDR1 GTSNPN and CDR2 SVGIG (reference sequence). The CDR3 loop spans 11 amino acids. Trimming removed 4 bases at V and 5 bases at J, with 8 bases between. The CDR3 sequence is CAWMDWYGYTF. In nucleotides, the CDR3 is TGTGCCTGGATGGACTGGTATGGCTACACCTTC.

J is TRBJ1-1 and V is TRBV19, with D possibly matching TRBD1 (5 bases). This CDR3 has 15 amino acids. Germline V gene sequence: CDR1 LNHDA, CDR2 SQIVND (reference sequence). Trimming stripped 2 bases from V and 1 base from J, with 11 bases between. The CDR3 nucleotides read TGTGCCAGTAGTATACTAGGCCAGGGGAACACTGAAGCTTTCTTT. The encoded protein is CASSILGQGNTEAFF.

The CDR3 reads CASSLAGARQNEQFF. DNA for the CDR3: TGCGCCAGCAGCTTAGCGGGAGCCCGCCAAAATGAGCAGTTCTTC. This sequence joins TRBV5-1 and TRBJ2-1; 8 positions agree with TRBD2. V was clipped by 2 bases and J by 7 bases; unmatched bases: 8. Per germline, CDR1 SGHRS and CDR2 YFSETQ. There are 15 residues in the CDR3.

V and J are TRBV27 and TRBJ2-7, with TRBD1 matching 7 bases. The CDR3 is 13 residues long. Trimming at V came to 6 bases and at J to 5 bases, leaving 7 bases not matched to a gene. The germline CDR1 and CDR2 sequences are MNHEY and SMNVEV (reference sequence). The CDR3 nucleotides are TGTGCCAGCAGGAAGACAGGGACCCACGAGCAGTACTTC. The encoded protein is CASRKTGTHEQYF.

V usage is TRBV27 and J usage is TRBJ2-1, with 13 nucleotides matching TRBD2. In germline, CDR1 is MNHEY, CDR2 SMNVEV (reference sequence). Germline trimming cut 3 bases from V and 5 bases from J; bases unmatched to any gene: 1. The CDR3 loop spans 15 amino acids. The CDR3 DNA reads TGTGCCAGCAGTTTGGGGACTAGCGGGAACAATGAGCAGTTCTTC. This encodes CASSLGTSGNNEQFF.

This chain links TRBV29-1 with TRBJ1-2; TRBD1 agrees at 7 bases. Germline CDR1 reads SQVTM; CDR2 reads ANQGSEA. The ends lost 0 bases at V and 4 bases at J; junction bases unmatched: 5. The CDR3 consists of 14 residues. The CDR3 protein is CSVEDGRGSYGYTF. In DNA form, the CDR3 reads TGCAGCGTTGAAGACGGCAGGGGGAGCTATGGCTACACCTTC. Complete variable domain (other parts from reference TRBV29-1 and TRBJ1-2): SAVISQKPSRDICQRGTSLTIQCQVDSQVTMMFWYRQQPGQSLTLIATANQGSEATYESGFVIDKFPISRPNLTFSTLTVSNMSPEDSSIYLCSVEDGRGSYGYTFGSGTRLTVV.

This clone was found once. The rearrangement joins TRBV27 to TRBJ1-2; TRBD1 aligns across 11 bases. Germline V gives CDR1 MNHEY, CDR2 SMNVEV (reference sequence). This CDR3 has 14 amino acids. V lost 6 bases to trimming and J lost 8 bases; unmatched junction nucleotides: 8. CDR3 in DNA: TGTGCCAGCAGCAGGGACAGGGGGTTTGGCGGCTACACCTTC. Amino acids: CASSRDRGFGGYTF.

The chain employs TRBV27 and TRBJ1-5; tentatively, D is TRBD1 (5 bases). Germline V lookup: CDR1 MNHEY, CDR2 SMNVEV (reference sequence). This CDR3 has 15 amino acids. V lost 3 bases to trimming and J lost 0 bases, with 9 bases between them. CDR3 amino acids: CASSFGGYSNQPQHF. CDR3 coding DNA: TGTGCCAGCAGTTTCGGGGGATATAGCAATCAGCCCCAGCATTTT.

This sequence joins TRBV27 and TRBJ1-5, with 8 nucleotides matching TRBD1. This CDR3 spans 14 amino acids. Germline V CDR1 and CDR2: MNHEY, SMNVEV (reference sequence). V lost 2 bases, J lost 6 bases, and 3 bases stayed unmatched. In DNA form, the CDR3 reads TGTGCCAGCAGTTTAGCAGGGGGCCCTCAGCCCCAGCATTTT. This translates into CASSLAGGPQPQHF.

J is TRBJ1-2 and V is TRBV7-9; TRBD1 aligns across 7 bases. The V gene end was trimmed by 5 bases and the J gene end by 2 bases; junction bases not matched to a gene: 8. The CDR3 length is 15 residues. Germline-derived CDR1 and CDR2 are SEHNR and FQNEAQ (reference sequence). The CDR3 DNA follows: TGTGCCAGCAGCCCCTGGGGACAGTCAAACTATGGCTACACCTTC. Translated: CASSPWGQSNYGYTF. The full variable domain, rest sourced from reference TRBV7-9 and TRBJ1-2, is DTGVSQNPRHKITKRGQNVTFRCDPISEHNRLYWYRQTLGQGPEFLTYFQNEAQLEKSRLLSDRFSAERPKGSFSTLEIQRTEQGDSAMYLCASSPWGQSNYGYTFGSGTRLTVV.

The rearrangement uses TRBV5-4 and TRBJ1-2, with 11 bases identical to TRBD1. Unmatched junction bases numbered 5, after V lost 3 bases and J lost 4 bases. The germline gives CDR1 SGHNT, CDR2 YYREEE (reference sequence). The CDR3 totals 15 residues. CDR3 loop: CASSSRTGGGYGYTF. In nucleotides, the CDR3 is TGTGCCAGCAGCTCACGGACAGGGGGCGGCTATGGCTACACCTTC. Looking up the rest from reference TRBV5-4 and TRBJ1-2 gives the full variable domain: ETGVTQSPTHLIKTRGQQVTLRCSSQSGHNTVSWYQQALGQGPQFIFQYYREEENGRGNFPPRFSGLQFPNYSSELNVNALELDDSALYLCASSSRTGGGYGYTFGSGTRLTVV.

The chain uses TRBV15 and TRBJ2-1, with TRBD1 matching 9 bases. V trimming: 6 bases; J trimming: 4 bases; junction bases outside the gene matches: 7. The germline V gene has CDR1 LNHNV and CDR2 YYDKDF (reference sequence). The CDR3 length is 15 residues. CDR3 sequence (DNA): TGTGCCACCAGTACGGGGGACAGGGTTTACAATGAGCAGTTCTTC. Amino acid sequence: CATSTGDRVYNEQFF.

This clone was detected once. V usage is TRBV6-5 and J usage is TRBJ1-4; D perhaps matches TRBD1 (6 bases). Germline V CDR1 and CDR2: MNHEY, SVGAGI. Trimming removed 9 bases from V and 8 bases from J, with 19 bases in between. This CDR3 spans 14 amino acids. This chain's CDR3 is CASGGGRVNEKLFF. CDR3 coding DNA: TGTGCCAGTGGGGGCGGGAGGGTTAACGAAAAACTGTTTTTT.

The chain links TRBV2 to TRBJ1-6; 7 bases map to TRBD1. V was pared by 6 bases and J by 6 bases, with 11 bases of the junction left unmatched. This CDR3 is 16 amino acids long. CDR1 and CDR2 from the germline V gene are SNHLY and FYNNEI. The CDR3 DNA reads TGTGCCAGCAGCCCTTACAGGGGTGTTGGTAATTCACCCCTCCACTTT. This translates into CASSPYRGVGNSPLHF.

J is TRBJ2-2 and V is TRBV4-2, with D maybe TRBD1 (7 bases). CDR3 length: 16 amino acids. Trimming took off 0 bases at V and 4 bases at J, with 12 bases between the two ends. The V gene's germline CDR1 is LGHNA and CDR2 YNFKEQ. The chain's CDR3 is CASSQEEGAGTGELFF. The DNA of the CDR3 is TGTGCCAGCAGCCAAGAGGAGGGGGCGGGCACCGGGGAGCTGTTTTTT.

This chain connects TRBV4-2 to TRBJ1-1, with D uncertain. Germline V gene sequence: CDR1 LGHNA, CDR2 YNFKEQ. The CDR3 runs 13 residues. V was clipped by 3 bases and J by 1 base, with 6 bases between them. For the CDR3, the DNA is TGTGCCAGCAGCCATGACACGAACACTGAAGCTTTCTTT. Protein sequence: CASSHDTNTEAFF.

This chain connects TRBV29-1 to TRBJ1-4; the match to TRBD1 covers 8 bases. The CDR3 runs to 12 residues. V lost 5 bases to trimming and J lost 8 bases; unmatched junction nucleotides: 4. CDR1 and CDR2 from the germline V gene are SQVTM and ANQGSEA. The CDR3 loop is CSVKQGDEKLFF. CDR3 nucleotides: TGCAGCGTTAAACAGGGGGACGAAAAACTGTTTTTT.

The gene calls are TRBV4-1 and TRBJ2-2; 11 bases are a match to TRBD1. This CDR3 comprises 16 residues. In germline, CDR1 is MGHRA, CDR2 YSYEKL. V was pared by 4 bases and J by 2 bases, with 3 bases of the junction left unmatched. CDR3: CASSLGQGANTGELFF. As DNA, the CDR3 is TGCGCCAGCAGCCTAGGACAGGGGGCAAACACCGGGGAGCTGTTTTTT.

The gene calls are TRBV19 and TRBJ2-2; 10 nucleotides align to TRBD2. With 11 bases clipped from V and 2 bases from J, the junction kept 8 bases outside the gene matches. Germline V gene data show CDR1 as LNHDA and CDR2 as SQIVND (reference sequence). The CDR3 extends over 15 amino acids. This CDR3 reads CASKTSGRNTGELFF. The CDR3 DNA sequence: TGTGCCTCAAAGACTAGCGGGCGAAACACCGGGGAGCTGTTTTTT. Looking up the rest from reference TRBV19 and TRBJ2-2 gives the full variable domain: DGGITQSPKYLFRKEGQNVTLSCEQNLNHDAMYWYRQDPGQGLRLIYYSQIVNDFQKGDIAEGYSVSREKKESFPLTVTSAQKNPTAFYLCASKTSGRNTGELFFGEGSRLTVL.

V is TRBV2 and J is TRBJ1-6; TRBD1 agrees at 7 bases. The CDR3 length is 16 residues. V dropped 6 bases and J dropped 3; count of bases not matched to a gene: 8. In germline, CDR1 is SNHLY, CDR2 FYNNEI. CDR3: CASRKTGPFYNSPLHF. The CDR3 nucleotides read TGTGCCAGCAGAAAGACAGGGCCATTCTATAATTCACCCCTCCACTTT. Full variable domain (missing parts from reference TRBV2 and TRBJ1-6): EPEVTQTPSHQVTQMGQEVILRCVPISNHLYFYWYRQILGQKVEFLVSFYNNEISEKSEIFDDQFSVERPDGSNFTLKIRSTKLEDSAMYFCASRKTGPFYNSPLHFGNGTRLTVT.

The count of this clone is one. The chain carries TRBV27 and TRBJ2-3; 8 positions match TRBD2. V shed 3 bases, J shed 0 bases, and the junction held 2 bases outside the gene matches. Germline loops: CDR1 MNHEY, CDR2 SMNVEV (reference sequence). There are 15 residues in the CDR3. The CDR3 loop is CASSFASGSTDTQYF. In DNA, the CDR3 is TGTGCCAGCAGTTTCGCTAGCGGGAGCACAGATACGCAGTATTTT.